This entry lists 29 T cell receptor beta chains sequenced from one sample in a study of cytomegalovirus exposure and HLA in healthy donors. The primer mix had 60 Vbeta and 13 Jbeta primers. Profiled with immunoSEQ multiplex PCR; TCRdb holds only in-frame clones, not every one. The data contain around 140,000 clones, roughly 8.8% of them seen just once; the ten biggest clones take up approximately 7.5%. The specimen sequenced was PBMCs. Receptors originate from a woman between 40 and 50 years old in good health and CMV-seropositive.

This clone was seen only a few times. The CDR3 DNA is TGTGCTAGTGGTCTACAGGGGCTCACTGAAGCTTTCTTT. This codes for CASGLQGLTEAFF. The chain combines TRBV12-5 with TRBJ1-1; 7 positions match TRBD1. Germline CDR1 is LGHNT and CDR2 is FRNRAP. Losses at the gene ends were 5 bases for V and 4 bases for J; bases not matched to a gene: 4. This CDR3 comprises 13 residues.

This clone was counted between two and nine times. The rearrangement links TRBV5-1 to TRBJ2-3; D possibly corresponds to TRBD1 (7 bases). This CDR3 has 17 residues. The germline V and J ends were trimmed by 1 base and 2 bases, with 17 bases remaining between them. The germline gives CDR1 SGHRS, CDR2 YFSETQ. As DNA, the CDR3 is TGCGCCAGCAGCTTGCATTGGCGGGACAGTTTCACAGATACGCAGTATTTT. It is translated as CASSLHWRDSFTDTQYF.

In this sample, this clone turned up once. The genes are TRBV19 and TRBJ1-3, with D maybe TRBD1 (6 bases). CDR1 and CDR2 (germline): LNHDA, SQIVND (reference sequence). The CDR3 is 16 residues long. V lost 4 bases to trimming and J lost 8 bases, with 21 bases between them. CDR3 region: CASSTHPDSLEHTIYF. DNA of the CDR3: TGTGCCAGTAGTACCCACCCGGACAGCCTGGAACACACCATATATTTT.

This clone was detected a few times. The chain joins TRBV11-1 to TRBJ2-7; TRBD2 matches 13 bases. Unmatched junction bases numbered 6, after V lost 5 bases and J lost 2 bases. The CDR3 spans 16 residues. Germline CDR1 SGHAT, CDR2 FQDESV (reference sequence). CDR3 amino acids: CASSTSLAGGPYEQYF. CDR3 in DNA: TGTGCCAGCAGCACGTCACTAGCGGGGGGGCCCTACGAGCAGTACTTC.

V usage is TRBV7-8 and J usage is TRBJ1-6; TRBD1 agrees at 8 bases. Trimming took 5 bases from V and 8 from J; bases not matched to a gene: 8. Germline CDR1 is SGHVS and CDR2 is FQNEAQ. This CDR3 is built from 15 residues. The CDR3 here is CASSPGTGGYSPLHF. The CDR3 DNA follows: TGTGCCAGCAGCCCCGGGACAGGCGGGTATTCACCCCTCCACTTT.

This clone showed up just a few times. The rearrangement joins TRBV2 to TRBJ2-2; TRBD2 aligns across 7 bases. J gave up 6 bases and V 7 bases, and 8 bases lay outside the gene matches. The CDR3 covers 14 residues. Germline CDR1 is SNHLY and CDR2 is FYNNEI. This chain's CDR3 is CASKETSPAGELFF. Here the CDR3 DNA reads TGTGCCAGCAAAGAGACTAGCCCGGCCGGGGAGCTGTTTTTT.

This clone has more than one count but fewer than ten. The chain is built from TRBV7-9 and TRBJ2-2; D ambiguous. Germline lookup yields CDR1 SEHNR and CDR2 FQNEAQ (reference sequence). The CDR3 extends over 13 amino acids. Trimming cost V 8 bases and J 6 bases, with 13 bases left between them. CDR3 sequence: CASSDSWPGELFF. The CDR3 nucleotides read TGTGCCAGCTCAGACTCGTGGCCCGGGGAGCTGTTTTTT.

The V call is TRBV29-1, the J call TRBJ2-1; 7 bases align to TRBD1. Per germline, CDR1 SQVTM and CDR2 ANQGSEA. The CDR3 covers 11 residues. V was pared by 7 bases and J by 8 bases, with 5 bases of the junction left unmatched. CDR3 DNA: TGCAGCGGCCGAGGGGGCGATGAGCAGTTCTTC. Amino acid sequence: CSGRGGDEQFF.

The V and J genes are TRBV7-3 and TRBJ1-3; D is possibly TRBD1 (5 bases). Per the germline V gene, CDR1 is SGHTA and CDR2 is FQGTGA. V gave up 2 bases and J gave up 6 bases, with 8 bases separating them. The CDR3 length is 13 residues. The CDR3 nucleotides read TGTGCCAGCAGCTTAGGGGCGGAAAACACCATATATTTT. This translates into CASSLGAENTIYF.

This clone was seen more than once but under ten times. CDR3 nucleotide sequence: TGCGCCAGCAGTTCAGGGATCTCCTACGAGCAGTACTTC. This codes for CASSSGISYEQYF. The rearrangement links TRBV10-1 to TRBJ2-7; weak D call: TRBD1 (5 bases). V was shortened by 5 bases and J by 0 bases, with 8 bases between the two germline ends. Per the germline V gene, CDR1 is WNHNN and CDR2 is SYGVQD (reference sequence). The CDR3 runs 13 residues.

This clone has more than one count but fewer than ten. The rearrangement uses TRBV5-1 and TRBJ2-3; 10 nucleotides align to TRBD2. Germline CDR1 is SGHRS and CDR2 is YFSETQ. V trimming: 2 bases; J trimming: 0 bases; junction bases outside the gene matches: 3. The CDR3 totals 16 residues. The CDR3 coding sequence is TGCGCCAGCAGCTTCATAGCGGGGGGTAGCACAGATACGCAGTATTTT. This gives the protein CASSFIAGGSTDTQYF. Based on the CDR3 plus reference TRBV5-1 and TRBJ2-3, the full variable domain is KAGVTQTPRYLIKTRGQQVTLSCSPISGHRSVSWYQQTPGQGLQFLFEYFSETQRNKGNFPGRFSGRQFSNSRSEMNVSTLELGDSALYLCASSFIAGGSTDTQYFGPGTRLTVL.

This clone was counted between two and nine times. The chain carries TRBV6-5 and TRBJ1-5; D possibly corresponds to TRBD1 (5 bases). Trimming took 6 bases from V and 3 from J, leaving 15 bases between them. CDR3 length: 15 amino acids. CDR1 and CDR2 from the germline V gene are MNHEY and SVGAGI. The CDR3: CASREQVLSNQPQHF. CDR3 DNA: TGTGCCAGCAGGGAACAGGTTTTATCCAATCAGCCCCAGCATTTT.

The CDR3 sequence: CASSQIAFTELFF. The CDR3 region has the DNA TGTGCCAGCAGTCAAATAGCGTTCACAGAGCTGTTTTTT. The V gene is TRBV7-2, the J gene TRBJ2-2; D is possibly TRBD2 (5 bases). The V and J ends lost 6 bases and 11 bases respectively, with 16 bases between them. This CDR3 region has 13 residues. Germline assignment: CDR1 SGHTA and CDR2 FQGNSA.

In its sample, this clone was seen a few times. The chain recombines TRBV6-5 with TRBJ1-1; possible D gene TRBD1, 5 bases. With 6 bases removed from V and 2 bases from J, the gap between germline ends came to 16 bases. The V gene's germline CDR1 is MNHEY and CDR2 SVGAGI. This CDR3 spans 15 amino acids. CDR3 region: CASSPLTAYNTEAFF. The CDR3 bases are TGTGCCAGCAGCCCACTGACAGCTTACAACACTGAAGCTTTCTTT.

This clone was counted between two and nine times. The V and J genes are TRBV11-1 and TRBJ1-1; weak D call: TRBD1 (5 bases). Trimming removed 1 base at V and 3 bases at J, with 15 bases between. Germline V gives CDR1 SGHAT, CDR2 FQDESV (reference sequence). CDR3 length: 16 residues. The CDR3 reads CASSLGGGSHHTEAFF. In DNA form, the CDR3 reads TGTGCCAGCAGCTTAGGTGGGGGGTCTCATCACACTGAAGCTTTCTTT. The whole variable domain, remainder taken from reference TRBV11-1 and TRBJ1-1, is EAEVAQSPRYKITEKSQAVAFWCDPISGHATLYWYRQILGQGPELLVQFQDESVVDDSQLPKDRFSAERLKGVDSTLKIQPAELGDSAMYLCASSLGGGSHHTEAFFGQGTRLTVV.

The chain combines TRBV15 with TRBJ1-5; 7 bases are a match to TRBD1. Germline CDR1 reads LNHNV; CDR2 reads YYDKDF (reference sequence). The CDR3 is 14 amino acids. CDR3 loop: CATTLGGIEQPQHF. DNA for the CDR3: TGTGCGACGACCTTAGGGGGCATTGAGCAGCCCCAGCATTTT.

This rearrangement joins TRBV2 to TRBJ1-1; TRBD1 matches 9 bases. The CDR3 sequence is 15 residues long. Germline trimming cut 6 bases from V and 3 bases from J; bases unmatched to any gene: 8. Germline V lookup: CDR1 SNHLY, CDR2 FYNNEI. The CDR3 DNA reads as TGTGCCAGCAGGGGGGACAGGGCATGGGACACTGAAGCTTTCTTT. This codes for CASRGDRAWDTEAFF.

The chain links TRBV6-1 to TRBJ2-5, with D possibly being TRBD1 (6 bases). The end of the DNA aligns better with TRBJ2-7, so the J call may be wrong. Germline V lookup: CDR1 MNHNS, CDR2 SASEGT. This CDR3 comprises 16 residues. CDR3 region: CASSGRDTLFGYEQYF. The CDR3 bases are TGTGCCAGCAGTGGTCGGGACACCCTATTTGGCTACGAGCAGTACTTC.

The chain employs TRBV27 and TRBJ1-5; D remains ambiguous. Germline values: CDR1 MNHEY, CDR2 SMNVEV (reference sequence). CDR3 length equals 13 residues. V lost 3 bases and J 6 bases, leaving 9 bases between the germline ends. CDR3 nucleotides: TGTGCCAGCAGTTTGAGGGTAGGTCAGCCCCAGCATTTT. This codes for CASSLRVGQPQHF.

This clone was recorded only once. The chain uses TRBV7-2 and TRBJ2-2, with 7 bases identical to TRBD1. Germline CDR1 SGHTA, CDR2 FQGNSA. V shed 5 bases and J 7 bases; nucleotides not matched to a gene: 4. This CDR3 spans 13 amino acids. In DNA, the CDR3 is TGTGCCAGCAGCCTGAACAGGGGCGGGGAGCTGTTTTTT. It encodes CASSLNRGGELFF.

This chain uses TRBV14 with TRBJ2-5; D gene uncertain. Germline V gene sequence: CDR1 SGHDN, CDR2 FVKESK. Trimming removed 1 base from V and 2 bases from J, with 14 bases in between. The CDR3 loop spans 16 amino acids. This CDR3 is CASSQARFLHQETQYF. The DNA of the CDR3 is TGTGCCAGCAGCCAAGCCAGATTCCTGCATCAAGAGACCCAGTACTTC.

This clone appeared a few times. This sequence joins TRBV7-2 and TRBJ1-1; 8 bases match TRBD1. The trim removed 5 bases at V and 5 bases at J, leaving 7 bases unmatched. There are 14 residues in the CDR3. The germline gives CDR1 SGHTA, CDR2 FQGNSA. The CDR3 DNA sequence: TGTGCCAGCAGCCCCGACAGGGGTAGGACTGAAGCTTTCTTT. This gives the protein CASSPDRGRTEAFF.

This clone was seen more than once but under ten times. The rearrangement joins TRBV15 to TRBJ2-2; 9 positions agree with TRBD2. The CDR3 length is 16 residues. Trimming at V came to 8 bases and at J to 1 base, leaving 8 bases not matched to a gene. Looked up from germline, CDR1 is LNHNV and CDR2 is YYDKDF (reference sequence). The CDR3 here is CATRRGRGRNTGELFF. CDR3 nucleotides: TGTGCCACCCGACGCGGGAGGGGCAGGAACACCGGGGAGCTGTTTTTT.

The gene calls are TRBV5-4 and TRBJ2-3; 10 bases line up with TRBD2. The CDR3 totals 17 residues. Losses at the gene ends were 6 bases for V and 4 bases for J; bases not matched to a gene: 14. From germline, CDR1 is SGHNT and CDR2 YYREEE (reference sequence). CDR3 nucleotides: TGTGCCAGCACCCCAGATGGAGCGGGGGGGCCAGCAGATACGCAGTATTTT. Translating gives CASTPDGAGGPADTQYF.

The chain combines TRBV5-1 with TRBJ1-1, with 9 bases identical to TRBD1. Trimming at V came to 7 bases and at J to 1 base, leaving 5 bases not matched to a gene. The CDR3 consists of 14 residues. Germline values: CDR1 SGHRS, CDR2 YFSETQ. The CDR3 nucleotides read TGCGCCAGCCGGGAACAGGGGGCGAACACTGAAGCTTTCTTT. This gives the protein CASREQGANTEAFF. The variable domain in full, completed from reference TRBV5-1 and TRBJ1-1, reads KAGVTQTPRYLIKTRGQQVTLSCSPISGHRSVSWYQQTPGQGLQFLFEYFSETQRNKGNFPGRFSGRQFSNSRSEMNVSTLELGDSALYLCASREQGANTEAFFGQGTRLTVV.

The chain carries TRBV5-1 and TRBJ1-4; 10 bases match TRBD1. The CDR3 length is 15 residues. Unmatched junction bases numbered 4, after V lost 0 bases and J lost 8 bases. Germline V gene lookup returns CDR1 SGHRS and CDR2 YFSETQ. The CDR3 sequence: CASSLEGTGEEKLFF. The CDR3 region has the DNA TGCGCCAGCAGCTTGGAAGGGACAGGGGAAGAAAAACTGTTTTTT.

This chain joins TRBV6-5 and TRBJ1-6, with 8 bases that match TRBD1. Trimming took 6 bases from V and 9 from J; bases not matched to a gene: 7. Per the germline V gene, CDR1 is MNHEY and CDR2 is SVGAGI. The CDR3 sequence is 14 residues long. The CDR3 loop reads CASRKDRGGSPLHF. Written as DNA, the CDR3 is TGTGCCAGCAGAAAAGACAGGGGTGGTTCACCCCTCCACTTT.

This clone was detected only a few times. The chain links TRBV19 to TRBJ1-5; the match to TRBD1 covers 12 bases. Germline V gene sequence: CDR1 LNHDA, CDR2 SQIVND (reference sequence). This CDR3 region has 16 residues. With V trimmed by 6 bases and J by 3 bases, 6 bases remained unmatched. The CDR3 DNA sequence: TGTGCCAGTAGCCACCCGGGACAGGGGGCCAATCAGCCCCAGCATTTT. Residues: CASSHPGQGANQPQHF.

This sequence joins TRBV5-1 and TRBJ2-5; 7 nucleotides line up with TRBD2. Germline V lookup: CDR1 SGHRS, CDR2 YFSETQ. Trimming cost V 1 base and J 3 bases; bases outside gene matches: 0. The CDR3 length is 13 residues. This CDR3 reads CASSLREEETQYF. As DNA, the CDR3 is TGCGCCAGCAGCTTGCGGGAGGAAGAGACCCAGTACTTC.